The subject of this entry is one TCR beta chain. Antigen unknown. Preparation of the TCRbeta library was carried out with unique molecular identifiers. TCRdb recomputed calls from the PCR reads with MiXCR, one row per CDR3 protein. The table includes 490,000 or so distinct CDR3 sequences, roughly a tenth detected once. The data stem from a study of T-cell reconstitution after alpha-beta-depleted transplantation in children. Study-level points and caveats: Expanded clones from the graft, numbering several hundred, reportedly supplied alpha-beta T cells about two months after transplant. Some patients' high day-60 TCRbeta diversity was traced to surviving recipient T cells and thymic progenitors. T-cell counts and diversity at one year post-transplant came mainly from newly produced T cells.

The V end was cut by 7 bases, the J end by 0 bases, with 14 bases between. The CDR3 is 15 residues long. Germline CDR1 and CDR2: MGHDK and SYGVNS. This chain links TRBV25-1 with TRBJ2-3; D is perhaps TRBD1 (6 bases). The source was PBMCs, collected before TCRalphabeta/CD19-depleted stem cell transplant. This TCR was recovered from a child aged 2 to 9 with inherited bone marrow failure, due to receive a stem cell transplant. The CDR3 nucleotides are TGTGCCAGCAATCAACAGGGAGTTAGCACAGATACGCAGTATTTT. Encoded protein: CASNQQGVSTDTQYF.